Below, 22 T cell receptor beta chains from the same sample are listed, as sequenced in a study of blood T cell repertoires in COVID-19. Measured with immunoSEQ multiplex PCR; TCRdb has only the in-frame clones, and not every one. The table shows 270,000 or so clones, with less than 85% occurring only once. Sequenced input: peripheral blood. These receptors were collected from a human donor with COVID-19, enrolled during active disease. The donor label of this sample is uncertain.

The CDR3 sequence: CASSLQSGGYEQYF. The CDR3 coding sequence is TGTGCCAGCAGTTTGCAGTCCGGAGGATACGAGCAGTACTTC. The chain couples TRBV28 to TRBJ2-7, with TRBD2 as a possible D gene (5 bases). Looked up from germline, CDR1 is MDHEN and CDR2 is SYDVKM. Trimming cost V 3 bases and J 4 bases, with 13 bases left between them. The CDR3 length is 14 residues.

This clone was counted between two and nine times. This chain links TRBV5-1 with TRBJ1-6; TRBD1 matches 7 bases. From germline, CDR1 is SGHRS and CDR2 YFSETQ. J was trimmed by 7 bases and V by 2 bases; bases with no gene match: 6. The CDR3 has 15 amino acids. The CDR3: CASSFRDSPNSPLHF. CDR3 nucleotide sequence: TGCGCCAGCAGCTTCCGGGACAGCCCAAATTCACCCCTCCACTTT. Combining the CDR3 with reference TRBV5-1 and TRBJ1-6 gives the whole variable domain KAGVTQTPRYLIKTRGQQVTLSCSPISGHRSVSWYQQTPGQGLQFLFEYFSETQRNKGNFPGRFSGRQFSNSRSEMNVSTLELGDSALYLCASSFRDSPNSPLHFGNGTRLTVT.

The chain links TRBV28 to TRBJ1-2; a possible D gene is TRBD1 (5 bases). In germline, CDR1 is MDHEN, CDR2 SYDVKM. This CDR3 spans 18 amino acids. Trimming took 7 bases from V and 3 from J, leaving 27 bases between them. CDR3 nucleotide sequence: TGTGCCAGCAATCCGGGGGGGTTCAAATTATCTGGTGACTATGGCTACACCTTC. Translating gives CASNPGGFKLSGDYGYTF.

The V call is TRBV28, the J call TRBJ2-7; 11 bases match TRBD2. The germline V gene encodes CDR1 MDHEN and CDR2 SYDVKM. This CDR3 has 15 residues. The J segment lost 3 bases and the V segment lost 6 bases, leaving 7 bases of the junction unmatched. CDR3 residues: CASSRLAGNLYEQYF. The CDR3 DNA reads as TGTGCCAGCAGCCGACTAGCGGGAAACCTCTACGAGCAGTACTTC.

The chain links TRBV7-2 to TRBJ2-7, with 9 bases matching TRBD2. Germline values: CDR1 SGHTA, CDR2 FQGNSA. The CDR3 totals 16 residues. After removal of 4 bases from V and 4 bases from J, the junction contained 11 bases not matched to a gene. The CDR3 protein is CASSSGRGGLGYEQYF. CDR3 coding DNA: TGTGCCAGCAGCTCCGGGCGGGGGGGACTAGGGTACGAGCAGTACTTC.

The genes are TRBV4-3 and TRBJ2-1; D is perhaps TRBD2 (5 bases). The germline gives CDR1 LGHNA, CDR2 YSLEER. Trimming removed 0 bases from V and 4 bases from J, with 13 bases in between. This CDR3 has 16 residues. CDR3 bases: TGCGCCAGCAGCCAAGATTGGACGGAGGAATACAATGAGCAGTTCTTC. Protein product: CASSQDWTEEYNEQFF.

This clone occurred a few times. This sequence joins TRBV18 and TRBJ2-3; TRBD1 matches 9 bases. This CDR3 has 15 residues. Germline CDR1 and CDR2: KGHSH and LQKENI. V shed 4 bases and J 2 bases; nucleotides not matched to a gene: 4. CDR3: CASSQRTGDTDTQYF. The CDR3 nucleotides are TGTGCCAGCTCACAACGGACAGGGGACACAGATACGCAGTATTTT.

V is TRBV12-3 or TRBV12-4 and J is TRBJ2-7; D gene uncertain. With 5 bases removed from V and 6 bases from J, the gap between germline ends came to 14 bases. The CDR3 covers 13 residues. The CDR3 DNA reads as TGTGCCAGCAGTCTCTCAATACTTGGCGAGCAGTACTTC. This codes for CASSLSILGEQYF.

The rearrangement links TRBV10-3 to TRBJ2-2, with D perhaps matching TRBD2 (5 bases). Germline V gene lookup returns CDR1 ENHRY and CDR2 SYGVKD. Trimming removed 5 bases from V and 8 bases from J, with 6 bases in between. The CDR3 is made up of 11 amino acids. The chain's CDR3 is CAISPGGELFF. The CDR3 nucleotides read TGTGCCATCAGTCCGGGGGGGGAGCTGTTTTTT.

This clone was counted a few times. V gene TRBV6-5 combines with J gene TRBJ1-1; TRBD1 aligns across 11 bases. Trimming removed 1 base from V and 5 bases from J; junction bases left unmatched: 6. CDR1 and CDR2 (germline): MNHEY, SVGAGI. CDR3 length: 16 residues. CDR3 nucleotide sequence: TGTGCCAGCAGTTACTTAGGACAGGGGGCTGATACTGAAGCTTTCTTT. This sequence encodes CASSYLGQGADTEAFF.

The DNA of the CDR3 is TGTGCCAGCAAAGGCAGGTCATCATCCTACGAGCAGTACTTC. Translating gives CASKGRSSSYEQYF. This chain uses TRBV2 with TRBJ2-7; D unclear. Trimming shortened V by 7 bases and J by 1 base, and 14 bases separated the two germline ends. The CDR3 extends over 14 amino acids. Germline lookup yields CDR1 SNHLY and CDR2 FYNNEI.

The rearrangement joins TRBV10-1 to TRBJ2-2; D not resolved. Trimming stripped 6 bases from V and 0 bases from J, with 8 bases between. In germline, CDR1 is WNHNN, CDR2 SYGVQD (reference sequence). This CDR3 spans 14 amino acids. CDR3 sequence: CASSSNSNTGELFF. DNA for the CDR3: TGCGCCAGCAGCAGTAATTCGAACACCGGGGAGCTGTTTTTT.

This chain connects TRBV6-5 to TRBJ2-3, with 9 nucleotides matching TRBD2. The trim removed 7 bases at V and 3 bases at J, leaving 5 bases unmatched. The CDR3 covers 14 residues. The V gene's germline CDR1 is MNHEY and CDR2 SVGAGI. In DNA form, the CDR3 reads TGTGCCAGCAAGCGGGAGGTTAGAACAGATACGCAGTATTTT. It is translated as CASKREVRTDTQYF.

The V and J genes are TRBV18 and TRBJ2-1; a weak D match, TRBD2 (6 bases). The CDR3 is 15 residues long. V was cut by 1 base and J by 0 bases, with 7 bases left in between. Germline V gives CDR1 KGHSH, CDR2 LQKENI. The CDR3 is CASSPRRDSYNEQFF. The CDR3 DNA reads as TGTGCCAGCTCACCACGGCGGGACTCCTACAATGAGCAGTTCTTC.

The chain links TRBV18 to TRBJ2-2; maybe TRBD2 (5 bases). This CDR3 spans 15 amino acids. Trimming removed 0 bases from V and 8 bases from J, with 13 bases in between. Germline V gene data show CDR1 as KGHSH and CDR2 as LQKENI. CDR3 sequence (DNA): TGTGCCAGCTCACCACCGGACTCCCCGCGGGGGGAGCTGTTTTTT. This gives the protein CASSPPDSPRGELFF.

The chain combines TRBV9 with TRBJ2-7; D not resolved. Germline lookup yields CDR1 SGDLS and CDR2 YYNGEE. Trimming shortened V by 4 bases and J by 0 bases, and 8 bases separated the two germline ends. The CDR3 is 13 residues long. The chain's CDR3 is CASSPPSSYEQYF. For the CDR3, the DNA is TGTGCCAGCAGCCCCCCGAGCTCCTACGAGCAGTACTTC.

This clone turned up a few times. This chain connects TRBV30 to TRBJ1-3; D unresolved. Germline-derived CDR1 and CDR2 are GTSNPN and SVGIG (reference sequence). The CDR3 runs to 14 residues. Trimming removed 3 bases at V and 0 bases at J, with 9 bases between. The CDR3 here is CAWRVAGSGNTIYF. In DNA, the CDR3 is TGTGCCTGGAGAGTCGCGGGCTCTGGAAACACCATATATTTT.

The chain combines TRBV21-1 with TRBJ2-4; the D call of TRBD1 is as the table states it, not checked on the DNA. TRBV21-1 is assigned pseudogene status. This CDR3 has 16 residues. The CDR3 coding sequence is TGTGCCAGCAGCCCCGGACAGAGACTAGCCAAAAACATTCAGTACTTC. It encodes CASSPGQRLAKNIQYF.

This clone was seen a handful of times. The chain recombines TRBV11-2 with TRBJ2-7, with D possibly TRBD2 on 6 matching bases. Germline assignment: CDR1 SGHAT and CDR2 FQNNGV. Trimming took off 3 bases at V and 7 bases at J, with 16 bases between the two ends. This CDR3 has 14 amino acids. CDR3 nucleotides: TGTGCCAGCAGCTTCCCAAGGGACTCCGCAGAGCAGTACTTC. Residues: CASSFPRDSAEQYF. Looking up the rest from reference TRBV11-2 and TRBJ2-7 gives the full variable domain: EAGVAQSPRYKIIEKRQSVAFWCNPISGHATLYWYQQILGQGPKLLIQFQNNGVVDDSQLPKDRFSAERLKGVDSTLKIQPAKLEDSAVYLCASSFPRDSAEQYFGPGTRLTVT.

This clone occurred many times. A junction end diverges from the germline sequence, so it may reflect a read error. V and J are TRBV27 and TRBJ2-2, with TRBD2 identical over 10 bases. CDR3 size: 18 residues. Germline lookup yields CDR1 MNHEY and CDR2 SMNVEV (reference sequence). The CDR3 sequence: CASRFWGTSAIRTGELFF. As DNA, the CDR3 is TGTGCCAGCCGTTTTTGGGGGACTAGCGCCATCAGGACCGGGGAGCTGTTTTTT.

This clone was counted only a few times. The CDR3 loop is CASSSDPSREGEKLFF. The DNA for the CDR3 is TGTGCCAGCAGCTCAGACCCCTCCAGGGAAGGTGAAAAACTGTTTTTT. The chain has TRBV7-8 and TRBJ1-4; possibly TRBD1 for D (5 bases). Germline CDR1 reads SGHVS; CDR2 reads FQNEAQ. The CDR3 extends over 16 amino acids. The ends were cut back, 4 bases at V and 7 bases at J, with 19 bases in the middle.

The rearrangement uses TRBV3-1 (or the pseudogene TRBV3-2) and TRBJ2-2; 12 bases match TRBD2. J gave up 4 bases and V 4 bases, and 4 bases lay outside the gene matches. Germline V gives CDR1 LGHDT, CDR2 YNNKEL (reference sequence). The CDR3 sequence is 16 residues long. CDR3 protein: CASSLRLAGVTGELFF. The DNA of the CDR3 is TGTGCCAGCAGCCTGAGACTAGCGGGAGTCACCGGGGAGCTGTTTTTT.